The 15 T cell receptor beta chains reported below all come from one sample, sequenced in a study of somatic mutations in cytotoxic T cells in rheumatoid arthritis (dated by TCRdb to 2017 to 2019). The library was generated by the immunoSEQ multiplex PCR assay. In its TCRdb copy, this immuneACCESS table keeps in-frame sequences only and misses some clones. Where compared with another copy, unresolved V genes explain less than half of these, and the others have no known cause. The sample records about 18,000 clones, around 80% of which are singletons. The top ten clones comprise roughly 27% of the sample. The source material was CD8+ T cells sorted from blood. Receptors were obtained from an adult with rheumatoid arthritis.

The rearrangement uses TRBV27 and TRBJ2-4; D uncertain. This CDR3 contains 14 residues. V was shortened by 0 bases and J by 2 bases, with 5 bases between the two germline ends. CDR1 MNHEY and CDR2 SMNVEV come from the germline V gene (reference sequence). The CDR3 here is CASSLSGTKNIQYF. The CDR3 nucleotides are TGTGCCAGCAGTTTATCGGGGACCAAAAACATTCAGTACTTC.

V usage is TRBV2 and J usage is TRBJ1-5; D gene unclear. This CDR3 has 13 residues. The V gene's germline CDR1 is SNHLY and CDR2 FYNNEI. The V end was cut by 10 bases, the J end by 0 bases, with 10 bases between. The CDR3 DNA reads as TGTGCCATAAAGAGAGTTAGCAATCAGCCCCAGCATTTT. This codes for CAIKRVSNQPQHF.

This chain connects TRBV27 to TRBJ2-5; tentatively, D is TRBD2 (5 bases). Trimming shortened V by 4 bases and J by 2 bases, and 11 bases separated the two germline ends. This CDR3 region has 14 residues. Germline CDR1 and CDR2: MNHEY and SMNVEV (reference sequence). CDR3 in amino acids: CASSWVAGQETQYF. The CDR3 nucleotides are TGTGCCAGCAGTTGGGTGGCGGGTCAAGAGACCCAGTACTTC.

The chain employs TRBV15 and TRBJ1-2; no firm D call. The CDR3 is made up of 13 amino acids. The germline V and J ends were trimmed by 5 bases and 6 bases, with 13 bases remaining between them. Per germline, CDR1 LNHNV and CDR2 YYDKDF (reference sequence). The CDR3 region has the DNA TGTGCCACCAGCCCGCCCCCCGACGATGGCTACACCTTC. This translates into CATSPPPDDGYTF.

The J gene is TRBJ1-6, the V gene TRBV4-1; D unresolved. Germline lookup yields CDR1 MGHRA and CDR2 YSYEKL. The CDR3 is 14 amino acids. V gave up 1 base and J gave up 6 bases, with 7 bases separating them. CDR3 sequence (DNA): TGCGCCAGCAGCCAAGGGACCTTTAATTCACCCCTCCACTTT. Residues: CASSQGTFNSPLHF.

The chain uses TRBV19 and TRBJ1-2, with D uncertain. This CDR3 spans 14 amino acids. CDR1 is LNHDA and CDR2 is SQIVND in the germline V gene (reference sequence). Trimming took 2 bases from V and 3 from J, leaving 10 bases between them. CDR3 in amino acids: CASSILGPHYGYTF. CDR3 DNA: TGTGCCAGTAGTATACTGGGCCCCCACTATGGCTACACCTTC.

This chain uses TRBV27 with TRBJ1-1; tentatively, D is TRBD1 (5 bases). V lost 3 bases, J lost 5 bases, and 22 bases lay in between. The CDR3 totals 17 residues. Germline V gene lookup returns CDR1 MNHEY and CDR2 SMNVEV (reference sequence). CDR3 bases: TGTGCCAGCAGTTTTTCTCTTCCAACAACAGGTCGAACTGAAGCTTTCTTT. Encoded protein: CASSFSLPTTGRTEAFF.

The chain joins TRBV5-6 to TRBJ1-4; D might be TRBD1 (5 bases). Looked up from germline, CDR1 is SGHDT and CDR2 is YYEEEE. The V end lost 0 bases, the J end lost 8 bases, and 11 bases lay between the germline ends. The CDR3 sequence is 14 residues long. CDR3 region: CASSLGGVEEKLFF. The CDR3 DNA sequence: TGTGCCAGCAGCTTGGGAGGGGTCGAAGAAAAACTGTTTTTT.

The rearrangement links TRBV13 to TRBJ1-3; tentative D call: TRBD1 (6 bases). Trimming cost V 6 bases and J 0 bases, with 9 bases left between them. The CDR3 sequence is 14 residues long. Looked up from germline, CDR1 is PRHDT and CDR2 is FYEKMQ (reference sequence). CDR3 loop: CASRSDSSGNTIYF. In DNA form, the CDR3 reads TGTGCCAGCAGATCGGACAGCTCTGGAAACACCATATATTTT.

V and J are TRBV15 and TRBJ2-1; no clear D. The CDR3 contains 14 residues. The ends were cut back, 6 bases at V and 3 bases at J, with 12 bases in the middle. In germline, CDR1 is LNHNV, CDR2 YYDKDF (reference sequence). This CDR3 is CATRATADYNEQFF. As DNA, the CDR3 is TGTGCCACCAGGGCGACGGCAGACTACAATGAGCAGTTCTTC.

This chain connects TRBV5-5 to TRBJ2-3, with D perhaps assigned TRBD1 or TRBD2 (5 bases each). The V end was cut by 4 bases, the J end by 2 bases, with 8 bases between. CDR3 length: 13 amino acids. The germline CDR1 and CDR2 sequences are SGHKS and YYEKEE (reference sequence). The CDR3 DNA sequence: TGTGCCAGCAGCAGGGACCCCACAGATACGCAGTATTTT. Its protein is CASSRDPTDTQYF.

V usage is TRBV11-2 and J usage is TRBJ1-1, with D unresolved. V lost 1 base, J lost 0 bases, and 3 bases lay in between. The CDR3 has 13 residues. Germline V lookup: CDR1 SGHAT, CDR2 FQNNGV. The CDR3, as DNA: TGTGCCAGCAGCTTAGGCCTGAACACTGAAGCTTTCTTT. It is translated as CASSLGLNTEAFF.

The chain couples TRBV11-2 to TRBJ1-1; 7 bases agree with TRBD1. This CDR3 has 13 amino acids. Germline V lookup: CDR1 SGHAT, CDR2 FQNNGV. The junction had 9 bases not matched to a gene; V was cut back by 3 bases and J by 11 bases. This CDR3 reads CASSFQDRRWAFF. Here the CDR3 DNA reads TGTGCCAGCAGCTTCCAGGACAGGCGGTGGGCTTTCTTT.

V gene TRBV9 combines with J gene TRBJ1-5; D call uncertain. V lost 0 bases, J lost 3 bases, and 7 bases lay in between. Germline lookup yields CDR1 SGDLS and CDR2 YYNGEE. This CDR3 contains 14 residues. The CDR3 protein is CASSVGGYNQPQHF. The CDR3 region has the DNA TGTGCCAGCAGCGTAGGCGGATACAATCAGCCCCAGCATTTT. The full variable domain, its missing parts supplied by reference TRBV9 and TRBJ1-5, is DSGVTQTPKHLITATGQRVTLRCSPRSGDLSVYWYQQSLDQGLQFLIQYYNGEERAKGNILERFSAQQFPDLHSELNLSSLELGDSALYFCASSVGGYNQPQHFGDGTRLSIL.

This clone came up a few times. V usage is TRBV2 and J usage is TRBJ1-1; D not certain. V lost 10 bases and J 3 bases, leaving 9 bases between the germline ends. The CDR3 has 11 amino acids. The germline CDR1 and CDR2 sequences are SNHLY and FYNNEI. The DNA of the CDR3 is TGTGCCAACGGTGGTTACACTGAAGCTTTCTTT. Its translation is CANGGYTEAFF.